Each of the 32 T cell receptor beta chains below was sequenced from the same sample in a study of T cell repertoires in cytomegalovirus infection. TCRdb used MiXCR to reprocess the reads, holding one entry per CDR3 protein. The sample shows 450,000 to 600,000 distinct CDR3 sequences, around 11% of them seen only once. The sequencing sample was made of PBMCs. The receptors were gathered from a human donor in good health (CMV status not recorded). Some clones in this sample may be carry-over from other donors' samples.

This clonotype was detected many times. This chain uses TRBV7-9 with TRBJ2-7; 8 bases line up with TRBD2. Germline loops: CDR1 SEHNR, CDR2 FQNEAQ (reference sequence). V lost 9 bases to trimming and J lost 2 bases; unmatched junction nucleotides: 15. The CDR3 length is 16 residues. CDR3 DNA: TGTGCCAGTCCTCCCAGCGGAGCGGGGGCTCCCTACGAGCAGTACTTC. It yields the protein CASPPSGAGAPYEQYF.

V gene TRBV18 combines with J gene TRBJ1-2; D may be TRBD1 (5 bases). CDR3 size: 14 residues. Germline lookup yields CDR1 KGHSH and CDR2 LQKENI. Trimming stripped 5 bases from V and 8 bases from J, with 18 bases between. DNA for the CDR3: TGTGCCAGCTCAGATAGCCGCGGGGCTGAGGGCTACACCTTC. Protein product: CASSDSRGAEGYTF.

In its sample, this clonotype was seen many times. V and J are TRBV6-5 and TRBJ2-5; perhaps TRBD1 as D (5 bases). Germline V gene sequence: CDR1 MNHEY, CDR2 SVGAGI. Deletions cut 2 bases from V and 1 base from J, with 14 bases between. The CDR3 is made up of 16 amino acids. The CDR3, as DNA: TGTGCCAGCAGTTACAGGGGCGGCGGCTTCCAAGAGACCCAGTACTTC. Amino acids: CASSYRGGGFQETQYF.

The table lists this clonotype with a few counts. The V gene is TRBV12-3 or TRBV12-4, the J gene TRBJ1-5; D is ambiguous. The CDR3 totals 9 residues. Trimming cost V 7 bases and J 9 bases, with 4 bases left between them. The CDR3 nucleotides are TGTGCCAGCACTACGCCCCAGCATTTT. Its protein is CASTTPQHF.

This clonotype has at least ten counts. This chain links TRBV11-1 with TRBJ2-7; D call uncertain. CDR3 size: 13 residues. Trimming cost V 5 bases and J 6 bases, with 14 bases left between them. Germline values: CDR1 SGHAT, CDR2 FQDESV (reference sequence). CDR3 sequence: CASSPSFMGEQYF. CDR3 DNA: TGTGCCAGCAGCCCATCTTTCATGGGCGAGCAGTACTTC.

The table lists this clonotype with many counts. The CDR3 reads CASSVGLAGGIDEQFF. CDR3 DNA: TGTGCCAGCAGCGTTGGACTAGCGGGAGGCATCGATGAGCAGTTCTTC. This chain connects TRBV7-9 to TRBJ2-1; 14 bases match TRBD2. The CDR3 is made up of 16 amino acids. Germline loops: CDR1 SEHNR, CDR2 FQNEAQ (reference sequence). Losses at the gene ends were 5 bases for V and 8 bases for J; bases not matched to a gene: 8.

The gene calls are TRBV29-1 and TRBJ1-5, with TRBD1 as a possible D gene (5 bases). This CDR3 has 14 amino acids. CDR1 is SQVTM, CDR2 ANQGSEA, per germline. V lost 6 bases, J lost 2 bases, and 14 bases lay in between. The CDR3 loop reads CSVPGTNGNQPQHF. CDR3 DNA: TGCAGCGTGCCCGGGACGAATGGCAATCAGCCCCAGCATTTT.

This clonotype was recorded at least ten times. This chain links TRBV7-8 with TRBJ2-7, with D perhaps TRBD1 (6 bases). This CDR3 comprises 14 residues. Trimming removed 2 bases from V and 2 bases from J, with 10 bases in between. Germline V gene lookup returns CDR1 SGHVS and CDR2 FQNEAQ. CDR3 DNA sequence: TGTGCCAGCAGCTTAATCAAGGGGGCCTACGAGCAGTACTTC. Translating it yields CASSLIKGAYEQYF.

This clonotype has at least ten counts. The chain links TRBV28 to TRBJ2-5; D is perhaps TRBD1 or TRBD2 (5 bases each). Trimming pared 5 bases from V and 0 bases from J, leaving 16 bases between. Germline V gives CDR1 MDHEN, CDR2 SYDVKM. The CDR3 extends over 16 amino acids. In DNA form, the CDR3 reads TGTGCCAGCAGTCCCCGATCGGGACGGTACCAAGAGACCCAGTACTTC. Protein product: CASSPRSGRYQETQYF. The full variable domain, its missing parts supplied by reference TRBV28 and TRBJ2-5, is DVKVTQSSRYLVKRTGEKVFLECVQDMDHENMFWYRQDPGLGLRLIYFSYDVKMKEKGDIPEGYSVSREKKERFSLILESASTNQTSMYLCASSPRSGRYQETQYFGPGTRLLVL.

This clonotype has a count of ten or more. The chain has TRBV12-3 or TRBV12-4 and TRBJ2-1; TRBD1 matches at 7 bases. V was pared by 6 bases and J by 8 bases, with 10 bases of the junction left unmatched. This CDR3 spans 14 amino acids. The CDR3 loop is CASRELGQADEQFF. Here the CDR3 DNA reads TGTGCCAGCAGGGAACTTGGACAGGCTGATGAGCAGTTCTTC.

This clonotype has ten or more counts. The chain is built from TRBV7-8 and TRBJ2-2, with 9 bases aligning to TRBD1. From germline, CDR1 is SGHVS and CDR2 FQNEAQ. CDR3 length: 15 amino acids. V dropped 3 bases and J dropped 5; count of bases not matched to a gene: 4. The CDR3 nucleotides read TGTGCCAGCAGCTTTGGGGACAGGGTGACCGGGGAGCTGTTTTTT. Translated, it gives CASSFGDRVTGELFF.

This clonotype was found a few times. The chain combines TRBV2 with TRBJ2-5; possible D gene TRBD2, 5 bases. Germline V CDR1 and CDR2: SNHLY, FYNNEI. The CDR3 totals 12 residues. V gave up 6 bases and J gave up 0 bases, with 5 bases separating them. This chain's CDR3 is CASREDQETQYF. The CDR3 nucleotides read TGTGCCAGCAGGGAGGACCAAGAGACCCAGTACTTC.

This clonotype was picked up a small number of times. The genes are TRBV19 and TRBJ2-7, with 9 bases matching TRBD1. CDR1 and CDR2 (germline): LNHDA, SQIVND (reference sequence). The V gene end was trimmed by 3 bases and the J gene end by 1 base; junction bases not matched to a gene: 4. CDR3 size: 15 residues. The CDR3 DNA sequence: TGTGCCAGTAGTATGGCGGGACAGGGTTCCTACGAGCAGTACTTC. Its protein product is CASSMAGQGSYEQYF.

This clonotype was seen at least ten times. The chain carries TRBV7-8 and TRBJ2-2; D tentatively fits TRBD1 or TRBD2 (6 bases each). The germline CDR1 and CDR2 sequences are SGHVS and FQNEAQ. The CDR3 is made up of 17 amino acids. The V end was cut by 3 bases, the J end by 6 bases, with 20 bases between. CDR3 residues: CASSLGLLLGGPGELFF. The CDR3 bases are TGTGCCAGCAGCTTGGGACTTCTCCTAGGGGGGCCCGGGGAGCTGTTTTTT.

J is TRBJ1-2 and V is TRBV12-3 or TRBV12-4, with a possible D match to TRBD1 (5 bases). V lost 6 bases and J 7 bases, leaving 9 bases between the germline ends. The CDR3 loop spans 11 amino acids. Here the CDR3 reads CASSAGPGYTF. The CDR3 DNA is TGTGCCAGCAGCGCAGGGCCTGGCTACACCTTC.

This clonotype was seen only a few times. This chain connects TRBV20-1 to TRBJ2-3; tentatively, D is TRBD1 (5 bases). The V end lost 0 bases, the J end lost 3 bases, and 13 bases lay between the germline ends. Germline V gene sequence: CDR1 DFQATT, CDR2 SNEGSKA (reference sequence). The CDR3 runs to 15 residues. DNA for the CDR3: TGCAGTGCTAGAGAGGCCCAGGGTTTGACAGATACGCAGTATTTT. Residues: CSAREAQGLTDTQYF.

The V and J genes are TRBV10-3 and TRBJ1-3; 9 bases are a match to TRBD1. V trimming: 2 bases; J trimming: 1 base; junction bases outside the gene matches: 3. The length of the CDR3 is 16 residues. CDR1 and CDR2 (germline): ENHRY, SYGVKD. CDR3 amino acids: CAISERQGVSGNTIYF. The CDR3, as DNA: TGTGCCATCAGTGAGAGACAGGGGGTTTCTGGAAACACCATATATTTT.

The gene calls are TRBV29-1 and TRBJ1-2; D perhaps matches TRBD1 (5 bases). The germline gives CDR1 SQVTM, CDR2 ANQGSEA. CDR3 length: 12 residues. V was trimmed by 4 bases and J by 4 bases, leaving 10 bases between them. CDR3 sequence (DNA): TGCAGCGTTGGTCAGGGAAGCTATGGCTACACCTTC. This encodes CSVGQGSYGYTF. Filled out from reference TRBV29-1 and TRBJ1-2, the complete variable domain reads SAVISQKPSRDICQRGTSLTIQCQVDSQVTMMFWYRQQPGQSLTLIATANQGSEATYESGFVIDKFPISRPNLTFSTLTVSNMSPEDSSIYLCSVGQGSYGYTFGSGTRLTVV.

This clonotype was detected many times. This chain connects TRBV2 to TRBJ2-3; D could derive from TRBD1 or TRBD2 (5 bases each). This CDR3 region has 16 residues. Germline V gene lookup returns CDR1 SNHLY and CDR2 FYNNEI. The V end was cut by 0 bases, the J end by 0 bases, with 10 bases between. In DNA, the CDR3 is TGTGCCAGCAGTGAAGCGAGGGGCTCTAGCACAGATACGCAGTATTTT. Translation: CASSEARGSSTDTQYF.

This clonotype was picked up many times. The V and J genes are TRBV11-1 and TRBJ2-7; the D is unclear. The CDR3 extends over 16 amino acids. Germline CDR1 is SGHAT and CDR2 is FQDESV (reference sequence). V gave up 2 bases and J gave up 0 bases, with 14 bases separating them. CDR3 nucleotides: TGTGCCAGCAGCTTATACGAGATTCACAACTCCTACGAGCAGTACTTC. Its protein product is CASSLYEIHNSYEQYF.

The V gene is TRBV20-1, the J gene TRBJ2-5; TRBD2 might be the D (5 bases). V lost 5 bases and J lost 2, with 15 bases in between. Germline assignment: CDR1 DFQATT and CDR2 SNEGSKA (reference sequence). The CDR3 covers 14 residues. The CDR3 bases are TGCAGTGCTGGAGGTGGAGCGGAACAAGAGACCCAGTACTTC. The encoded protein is CSAGGGAEQETQYF.

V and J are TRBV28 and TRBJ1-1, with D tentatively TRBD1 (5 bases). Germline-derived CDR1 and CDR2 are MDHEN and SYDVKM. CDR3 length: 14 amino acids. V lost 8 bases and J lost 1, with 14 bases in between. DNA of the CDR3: TGTGCCAGCCCGGGGAGGGGTACGAACACTGAAGCTTTCTTT. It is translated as CASPGRGTNTEAFF.

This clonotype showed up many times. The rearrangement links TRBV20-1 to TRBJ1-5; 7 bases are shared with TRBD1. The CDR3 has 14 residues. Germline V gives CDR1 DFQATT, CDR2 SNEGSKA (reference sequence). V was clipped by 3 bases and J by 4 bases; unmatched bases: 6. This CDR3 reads CSARSGTENQPQHF. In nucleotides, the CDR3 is TGCAGTGCTAGGTCCGGGACAGAGAATCAGCCCCAGCATTTT.

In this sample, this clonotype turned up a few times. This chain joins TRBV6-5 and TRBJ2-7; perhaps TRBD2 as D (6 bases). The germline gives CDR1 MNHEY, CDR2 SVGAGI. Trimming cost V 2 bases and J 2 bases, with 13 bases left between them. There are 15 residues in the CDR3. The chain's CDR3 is CASSYDGGNAYEQYF. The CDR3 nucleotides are TGTGCCAGCAGTTACGACGGCGGGAACGCCTACGAGCAGTACTTC.

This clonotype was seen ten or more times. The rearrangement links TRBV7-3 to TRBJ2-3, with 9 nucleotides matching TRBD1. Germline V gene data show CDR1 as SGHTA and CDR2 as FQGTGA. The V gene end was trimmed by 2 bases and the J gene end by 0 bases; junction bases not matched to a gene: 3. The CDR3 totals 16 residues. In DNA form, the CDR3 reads TGTGCCAGCAGCTTAGGACAGGGGAGGAGCACAGATACGCAGTATTTT. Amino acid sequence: CASSLGQGRSTDTQYF.

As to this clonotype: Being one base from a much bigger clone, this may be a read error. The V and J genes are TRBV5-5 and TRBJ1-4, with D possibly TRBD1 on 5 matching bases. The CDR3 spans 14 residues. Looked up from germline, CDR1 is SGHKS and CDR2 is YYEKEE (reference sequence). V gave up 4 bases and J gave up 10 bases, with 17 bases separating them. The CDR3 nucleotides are TGTGCCAGCAGCCTGACTGGGACGCATGGAAAACTGTTTTTT. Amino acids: CASSLTGTHGKLFF.

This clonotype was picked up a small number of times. This CDR3 reads CASSPAGINYGYTF. The CDR3 DNA reads as TGTGCCAGCTCACCAGCAGGGATAAACTATGGCTACACCTTC. The V gene is TRBV18, the J gene TRBJ1-2; TRBD1 might be the D (5 bases). This CDR3 is 14 amino acids long. Germline-derived CDR1 and CDR2 are KGHSH and LQKENI. V was pared by 2 bases and J by 2 bases, with 9 bases between.

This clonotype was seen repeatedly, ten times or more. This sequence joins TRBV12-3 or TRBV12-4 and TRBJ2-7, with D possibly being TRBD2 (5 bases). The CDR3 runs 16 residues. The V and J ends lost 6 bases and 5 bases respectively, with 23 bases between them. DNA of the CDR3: TGTGCCAGCAGCTTTTCCGTCCGCGGGCCAAGCCACGAGCAGTACTTC. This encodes CASSFSVRGPSHEQYF.

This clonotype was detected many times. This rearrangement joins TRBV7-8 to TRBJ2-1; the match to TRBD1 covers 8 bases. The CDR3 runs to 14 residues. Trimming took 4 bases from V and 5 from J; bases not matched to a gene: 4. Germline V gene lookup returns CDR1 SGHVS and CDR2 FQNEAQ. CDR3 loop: CASSWTGPNNEQFF. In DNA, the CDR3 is TGTGCCAGCAGCTGGACAGGGCCCAACAATGAGCAGTTCTTC.

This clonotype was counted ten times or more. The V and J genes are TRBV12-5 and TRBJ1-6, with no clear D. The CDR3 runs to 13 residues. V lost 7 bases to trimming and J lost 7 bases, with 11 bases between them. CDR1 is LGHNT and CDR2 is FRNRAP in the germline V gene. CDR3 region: CASAMEENSPLHF. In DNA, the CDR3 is TGTGCTAGTGCGATGGAGGAGAATTCACCCCTCCACTTT. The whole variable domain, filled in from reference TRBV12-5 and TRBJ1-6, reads DARVTQTPRHKVTEMGQEVTMRCQPILGHNTVFWYRQTMMQGLELLAYFRNRAPLDDSGMPKDRFSAEMPDATLATLKIQPSEPRDSAVYFCASAMEENSPLHFGNGTRLTVT.

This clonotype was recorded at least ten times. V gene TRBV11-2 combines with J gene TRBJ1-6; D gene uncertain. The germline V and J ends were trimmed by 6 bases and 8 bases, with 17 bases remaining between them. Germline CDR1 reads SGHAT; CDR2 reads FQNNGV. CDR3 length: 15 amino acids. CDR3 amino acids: CASSPDTTSHSPLHF. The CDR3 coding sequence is TGTGCCAGCAGTCCCGACACGACCTCACATTCACCCCTCCACTTT.

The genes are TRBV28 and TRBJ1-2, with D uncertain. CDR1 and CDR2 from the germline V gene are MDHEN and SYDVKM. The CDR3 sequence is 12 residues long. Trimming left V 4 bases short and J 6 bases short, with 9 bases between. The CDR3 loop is CASSSYSDGYTF. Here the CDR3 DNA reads TGTGCCAGCAGTTCTTACAGCGATGGCTACACCTTC.